These 18 T cell receptor beta chains share one sample of origin, sequenced in a study of beta chain features in type 1 diabetes. Since all of the isolated RNA was reverse transcribed, expressed TCRB transcripts were what got sequenced. The table came from immunoSEQ multiplex PCR; TCRdb's copy has only in-frame clones and leaves some out. The sample shows around 710,000 clones, over 10% of them seen only once. Study-wide findings and caveats: The study found moderately but significantly shorter TCRB CDR3s in all four CD4+ subsets of Type 1 diabetes patients.

The antigens for these receptors are not known. Sequencing was performed on naive CD4+ T cells from blood. The receptors originated from a man aged 25 to 40 with type 1 diabetes.

In its sample, this clone was seen a few times. The rearrangement joins TRBV11-2 to TRBJ2-3, with TRBD2 identical over 10 bases. CDR1 SGHAT and CDR2 FQNNGV come from the germline V gene. The CDR3 spans 16 residues. J lost 2 bases, V lost 4 bases, and 6 bases had no gene match. CDR3: CASSSRTSGATDTQYF. CDR3 coding DNA: TGTGCCAGCAGCTCCAGGACTAGCGGAGCCACAGATACGCAGTATTTT.

The chain employs TRBV7-6 and TRBJ2-1; 9 bases map to TRBD1. Looked up from germline, CDR1 is SGHVS and CDR2 is FNYEAQ. The CDR3 extends over 17 amino acids. V lost 1 base, J lost 4 bases, and 8 bases stayed unmatched. This CDR3 is CASSLGTGGGWYNEQFF. The CDR3 DNA reads as TGTGCCAGCAGCTTAGGTACAGGGGGCGGATGGTACAATGAGCAGTTCTTC.

Remarks on this clone: The same CDR3 is also encoded by other DNA sequences in this sample. The chain joins TRBV30 to TRBJ1-5; a possible D gene is TRBD1 (6 bases). The CDR3 is made up of 13 amino acids. V lost 2 bases and J lost 7, with 12 bases in between. CDR1 is GTSNPN, CDR2 SVGIG, per germline (reference sequence). The CDR3 loop is CAWSSTGNQPQHF. In nucleotides, the CDR3 is TGTGCCTGGAGTTCCACAGGGAACCAGCCCCAGCATTTT.

Turning to this clone: One end of the junction does not line up with germline, which may come from a read error. The chain couples TRBV10-3 to TRBJ2-1, with a weak D call TRBD1 (6 bases). CDR3 length equals 14 residues. The germline V gene encodes CDR1 ENHRY and CDR2 SYGVKD. CDR3 DNA: TGTGCCACCAGTGGGGACACTGCCTACAATGAGCAGTTCTTC. Its protein product is CATSGDTAYNEQFF.

The genes are TRBV5-6 and TRBJ2-2; maybe TRBD2 (6 bases). Trimming took 5 bases from V and 3 from J, leaving 17 bases between them. Germline CDR1 and CDR2: SGHDT and YYEEEE. This CDR3 has 16 residues. This chain's CDR3 is CASRRGGFDDTGELFF. CDR3 in DNA: TGTGCCAGCAGGCGGGGCGGGTTCGACGACACCGGGGAGCTGTTTTTT. Full variable domain (rest looked up from reference TRBV5-6 and TRBJ2-2): DAGVTQSPTHLIKTRGQQVTLRCSPKSGHDTVSWYQQALGQGPQFIFQYYEEEERQRGNFPDRFSGHQFPNYSSELNVNALLLGDSALYLCASRRGGFDDTGELFFGEGSRLTVL.

The V call is TRBV30, the J call TRBJ2-2; D uncertain. The DNA end is a closer match to TRBJ1-3, so the J assignment may be wrong. CDR3 length: 14 amino acids. From germline, CDR1 is GTSNPN and CDR2 SVGIG (reference sequence). The CDR3 coding sequence is TGTGCCTCGGAGTCTGCTGCCTCTGGAAACACCATATATTTT. This sequence encodes CASESAASGNTIYF.

The V call is TRBV11-1, the J call TRBJ1-4; the D is unclear. V lost 1 base to trimming and J lost 7 bases, with 7 bases between them. The CDR3 runs 13 residues. CDR1 and CDR2 from the germline V gene are SGHAT and FQDESV (reference sequence). CDR3 residues: CASSLEYGEKLFF. CDR3 DNA sequence: TGTGCCAGCAGCTTAGAGTACGGTGAAAAACTGTTTTTT.

V is TRBV6-6 and J is TRBJ1-2; D uncertain. This CDR3 has 12 residues. V was clipped by 6 bases and J by 8 bases, with 13 bases between them. Per the germline V gene, CDR1 is MNHNY and CDR2 is SVGAGI (reference sequence). The CDR3 DNA is TGTGCCAGCAGCTCGGACTCGAGCGGCTACACCTTC. Translation gives CASSSDSSGYTF.

The chain uses TRBV12-5 and TRBJ2-5; D remains ambiguous. Germline V gene sequence: CDR1 LGHNT, CDR2 FRNRAP. The CDR3 totals 15 residues. The V end lost 4 bases, the J end lost 4 bases, and 16 bases lay between the germline ends. This CDR3 is CASGSVGAPGETQYF. In DNA, the CDR3 is TGTGCTAGTGGTTCGGTTGGAGCCCCGGGAGAGACCCAGTACTTC.

CDR3 protein: CASSLVQGNGELFF. CDR3 in DNA: TGCGCCAGCAGCTTGGTTCAGGGGAACGGGGAGCTGTTTTTT. The chain recombines TRBV5-1 with TRBJ2-2, with D tentatively TRBD1 (6 bases). The CDR3 consists of 14 residues. Germline V lookup: CDR1 SGHRS, CDR2 YFSETQ. Trimming took off 0 bases at V and 7 bases at J, with 10 bases between the two ends.

This CDR3 reads CATSSPPAGGAGELFF. The CDR3 DNA reads TGTGCCACCAGCAGCCCCCCAGCGGGGGGGGCCGGGGAGCTGTTTTTT. V and J are TRBV15 and TRBJ2-2, with 10 bases lining up with TRBD2. J gave up 6 bases and V 3 bases, and 7 bases lay outside the gene matches. The CDR3 is made up of 16 amino acids. Germline CDR1 and CDR2: LNHNV and YYDKDF (reference sequence).

A few counts support this clone. The CDR3 is CASSQRGGPKNTGELFF. CDR3 DNA sequence: TGTGCCAGCAGCCAACGCGGGGGGCCGAAGAACACCGGGGAGCTGTTTTTT. The chain carries TRBV7-9 and TRBJ2-2; 8 bases align to TRBD2. Trimming took 5 bases from V and 1 from J; bases not matched to a gene: 9. Germline values: CDR1 SEHNR, CDR2 FQNEAQ (reference sequence). The CDR3 runs 17 residues. Variable domain in full (rest from reference TRBV7-9 and TRBJ2-2): DTGVSQNPRHKITKRGQNVTFRCDPISEHNRLYWYRQTLGQGPEFLTYFQNEAQLEKSRLLSDRFSAERPKGSFSTLEIQRTEQGDSAMYLCASSQRGGPKNTGELFFGEGSRLTVL.

The table lists this clone with a count of one. This chain uses TRBV30 with TRBJ1-3; 7 bases align to TRBD1. The V gene end was trimmed by 3 bases and the J gene end by 4 bases; junction bases not matched to a gene: 6. The CDR3 loop spans 14 amino acids. CDR1 GTSNPN and CDR2 SVGIG come from the germline V gene (reference sequence). This chain's CDR3 is CAWSLDRVGNTIYF. CDR3 DNA sequence: TGTGCCTGGAGCTTAGACAGGGTCGGAAACACCATATATTTT.

The chain employs TRBV4-1 and TRBJ2-7; the D gene could be TRBD1 or TRBD2 (5 bases each). Germline values: CDR1 MGHRA, CDR2 YSYEKL. The CDR3 is 13 amino acids. Trimming stripped 4 bases from V and 3 bases from J, with 10 bases between. CDR3 protein: CASSPRDGYEQYF. CDR3 coding DNA: TGCGCCAGCAGCCCCCGGGACGGCTACGAGCAGTACTTC.

This chain links TRBV7-9 with TRBJ1-1, with TRBD1 as a possible D gene (5 bases). The germline V gene encodes CDR1 SEHNR and CDR2 FQNEAQ (reference sequence). The V end lost 5 bases, the J end lost 6 bases, and 16 bases lay between the germline ends. CDR3 length: 14 amino acids. The CDR3 reads CASSQDSGKAEAFF. Here the CDR3 DNA reads TGTGCCAGCAGCCAAGACAGCGGAAAGGCTGAAGCTTTCTTT. The full variable domain, completed using reference TRBV7-9 and TRBJ1-1, is DTGVSQNPRHKITKRGQNVTFRCDPISEHNRLYWYRQTLGQGPEFLTYFQNEAQLEKSRLLSDRFSAERPKGSFSTLEIQRTEQGDSAMYLCASSQDSGKAEAFFGQGTRLTVV.

The chain links TRBV29-1 to TRBJ1-2; maybe TRBD1 (5 bases). V lost 0 bases to trimming and J lost 4 bases, with 12 bases between them. Germline assignment: CDR1 SQVTM and CDR2 ANQGSEA. This CDR3 spans 14 amino acids. The CDR3 DNA reads TGCAGCGTTGAAGACGGCGGGGGAATCTATGGCTACACCTTC. Translation gives CSVEDGGGIYGYTF.

This clone came up a few times. The chain combines TRBV5-1 with TRBJ2-2, with D perhaps TRBD1 (5 bases). The ends were cut back, 2 bases at V and 5 bases at J, with 10 bases in the middle. The CDR3 spans 14 residues. The germline V gene encodes CDR1 SGHRS and CDR2 YFSETQ. Here the CDR3 reads CASSFDRQTGELFF. The CDR3 nucleotides are TGCGCCAGCAGCTTTGATAGACAGACCGGGGAGCTGTTTTTT.

This rearrangement joins TRBV30 to TRBJ1-2; D unresolved. The CDR3 spans 11 residues. In germline, CDR1 is GTSNPN, CDR2 SVGIG (reference sequence). V dropped 3 bases and J dropped 5 bases, with 7 bases sitting between them. CDR3 loop: CAWSFGYGYTF. For the CDR3, the DNA is TGTGCCTGGAGCTTCGGATATGGCTACACCTTC.